The 7 T cell receptor beta chains given below trace back to one sample, sequenced in a study of naive and memory T cell subsets. The beta constant-region primer was an equimolar mix of two oligonucleotides covering TRBC1 and TRBC2. Four rounds of PCR amplified the ligated cDNA using nested alpha and beta constant-region primers plus SP2. TCRdb fed the UMI-ligation and nested PCR reads into MiXCR, producing one record per CDR3 protein. Of under 25,000 distinct CDR3 sequences detected, approximately 8.8% appear once; the ten largest clones hold roughly 20%. The material sequenced was central memory CD8+ T cells from blood. The source of these receptors is a human donor in good health.

About this clonotype: A read error is possible here, since a much larger clone lies one base away. The CDR3 loop reads CSVGWVNDEQFF. In nucleotides, the CDR3 is TGCAGCGTTGGGTGGGTCAACGATGAGCAGTTCTTC. The chain carries TRBV29-1 and TRBJ2-1; D unclear. V was pared by 4 bases and J by 8 bases, with 12 bases between. Germline V gene sequence: CDR1 SQVTM, CDR2 ANQGSEA. The CDR3 contains 12 residues.

This clonotype was counted only a few times. This chain uses TRBV27 with TRBJ2-7, with 9 bases aligning to TRBD1. V shed 2 bases and J 6 bases; nucleotides not matched to a gene: 5. The germline V gene encodes CDR1 MNHEY and CDR2 SMNVEV (reference sequence). This CDR3 is 14 amino acids long. The CDR3 nucleotides are TGTGCCAGCAGTTTACACAACAGGGGGCGCGAGCAGTACTTC. Amino acid sequence: CASSLHNRGREQYF.

This clonotype was picked up many times. The rearrangement links TRBV28 to TRBJ2-4; the D is unclear. The CDR3 totals 14 residues. V dropped 5 bases and J dropped 0 bases, with 8 bases sitting between them. The germline CDR1 and CDR2 sequences are MDHEN and SYDVKM. The CDR3 DNA reads as TGTGCCAGCAGTCCTCTAGGAGCCAAAAACATTCAGTACTTC. Its translation is CASSPLGAKNIQYF.

This clonotype was observed a few times. V gene TRBV7-9 combines with J gene TRBJ1-6, with D perhaps TRBD1 (6 bases). V lost 4 bases and J lost 5, with 15 bases in between. There are 16 residues in the CDR3. Germline V gives CDR1 SEHNR, CDR2 FQNEAQ (reference sequence). The CDR3 loop reads CASSSSRGEDNSPLHF. The CDR3 DNA sequence: TGTGCCAGCAGCTCATCCAGGGGAGAGGATAATTCACCCCTCCACTTT.

This clonotype counts as medium-sized. This rearrangement joins TRBV4-3 to TRBJ1-4; 8 bases agree with TRBD1. The length of the CDR3 is 15 residues. The V gene end was trimmed by 4 bases and the J gene end by 8 bases; junction bases not matched to a gene: 9. Germline CDR1 reads LGHNA; CDR2 reads YSLEER. CDR3 coding DNA: TGCGCCAGCAGCCGCGGACAGGGTGGGATCGAAAAACTGTTTTTT. Protein product: CASSRGQGGIEKLFF.

This clonotype turned up a few times. The V and J genes are TRBV25-1 and TRBJ2-7; tentative D call: TRBD2 (5 bases). Germline V gives CDR1 MGHDK, CDR2 SYGVNS. V was pared by 11 bases and J by 3 bases, with 11 bases between. This CDR3 has 11 residues. The CDR3 is CASGGGYEQYF. CDR3 coding DNA: TGTGCCTCCGGAGGAGGCTACGAGCAGTACTTC.

The CDR3 nucleotides are TGCGCCAGCAGCCAAGATCGGGGGTTCTCTGGAAACACCATATATTTT. This translates into CASSQDRGFSGNTIYF. The rearrangement joins TRBV4-3 to TRBJ1-3, with a possible D match to TRBD1 (5 bases). There are 16 residues in the CDR3. Germline V gene lookup returns CDR1 LGHNA and CDR2 YSLEER. The V and J ends lost 0 bases and 0 bases respectively, with 9 bases between them.